The T cell receptor (beta chain) described here comes from a study of blood T cell repertoires in COVID-19 (TCRdb year 2020). General notes on the study: Samples from collaborators originated in the United States, Italy and Spain and spanned both the acute and convalescent phases of COVID-19. The prospective study material was composed of cDNA or gDNA derived from T cells, B-cell-depleted T cells, or PBMCs. The dataset comprised deeply sampled blood TCRbeta repertoires from subjects exposed to, actively infected with, or recovered from COVID-19. The repertoires were released in a freely available public database intended as a resource for research on the immune response to SARS-CoV-2. The samples were drawn from two sources: the first 160 participants of the ongoing ImmuneRACE study, and 1,200 or so subjects contributed by 6 global collaborators. A de-identified subject ID, COVID-19 status, age in years and sex were almost always included in the sample metadata. HLA class I and class II types, where available, came from metadata supplied by the sample provider rather than from assay-based typing. Broader findings and caveats from the paper: How much clinical and demographic metadata was included differed by source and by participant, and the metadata was provided uncurated.

This clone is a singleton in its sample. The clone's antigen remains unknown. No per-base quality is available; no much larger clone lies one base away. Cut back by 1 base and 0 bases, the V and J ends lie 14 bases apart. From the cysteine up to the phenylalanine, the CDR3 has a length of 17 residues. Only CDR3 DNA is held: 51 bases, read in frame from base 1. CDR1 MGHRA and CDR2 YSYEKL were looked up in the germline V gene. Collaborating institutions collected whole blood in K2EDTA tubes following their own protocols. For TCRbeta analysis, collaborator samples were shipped as frozen whole blood, as isolated PBMCs, or as DNA extracted from either sample type. TCRbeta CDR3 regions were amplified from genomic DNA using the immunoSEQ Assay, a bias-controlled multiplex PCR. Per the authors' processing: Nucleated cell counts per sample were estimated from amplification of reference gene primers within the assay. To quantify the absolute abundance of each unique TCRbeta CDR3 rearrangement, sequence reads were collapsed and filtered. For each sample, productive Simpson clonality was calculated as the square root of Simpson's diversity index over productive rearrangements. TCRdb provides this immuneACCESS table in a form limited to in-frame rearrangements. Some clones are lacking; in checked studies, under half of them reflect an unresolved V gene, and why the rest are absent is not known. That table furnishes V, J and clone size, whereas the DNA furnished D and trimming. Counted in this sample were roughly 700,000 clones; 90% of them appeared once. About 0.26% of the sample is in the top ten clones.

This sequence originates from a woman aged 18-29 years with acute or convalescent COVID-19. The chain is made from TRBV4-1 and TRBJ2-3; the D gene is perhaps TRBD1, on 6 matching bases. Material: peripheral blood. At the DNA level, the sequence is TGCGCCAGCAGCCAAGGTCACAGGGTTTCTAGCACAGATACGCAGTATTTT. Its protein reads: CASSQGHRVSSTDTQYF.